The entry that follows covers one T cell receptor beta chain sequence. This entry is derived from a study of blood T cell repertoires in COVID-19. Overall study context: From the United States, Italy and Spain came samples of acute and convalescent COVID-19. Nucleic acid was either cDNA or gDNA, and it came from T cells, B-cell-depleted T cells, or PBMCs.

Data came from immunoSEQ multiplex PCR; TCRdb stores just in-frame clones and leaves some out. The sample contains about 180,000 clones, around 85% of which appear only once. The TCR comes from a man aged 45-65 years with active or convalescent COVID-19. The sample taken for sequencing was peripheral blood.

CDR3 protein: CASSSDNQETQYF. The CDR3 DNA reads as TGTGCCAGCAGCTCCGACAACCAAGAGACCCAGTACTTC. This chain joins TRBV2 and TRBJ2-5; D not certain. Germline lookup yields CDR1 SNHLY and CDR2 FYNNEI. Trimming shortened V by 6 bases and J by 0 bases, and 8 bases separated the two germline ends. The CDR3 has 13 amino acids.